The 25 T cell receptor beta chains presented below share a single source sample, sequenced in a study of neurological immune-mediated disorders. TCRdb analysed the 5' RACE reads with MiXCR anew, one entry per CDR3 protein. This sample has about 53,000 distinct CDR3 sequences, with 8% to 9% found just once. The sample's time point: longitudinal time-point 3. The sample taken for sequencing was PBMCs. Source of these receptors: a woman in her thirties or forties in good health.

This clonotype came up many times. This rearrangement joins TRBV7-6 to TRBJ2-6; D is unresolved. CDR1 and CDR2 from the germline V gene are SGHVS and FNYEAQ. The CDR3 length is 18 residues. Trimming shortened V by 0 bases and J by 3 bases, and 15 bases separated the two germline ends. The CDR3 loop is CASSLASEVKDGANVLTF. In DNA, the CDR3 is TGTGCCAGCAGCTTAGCTTCCGAGGTGAAAGATGGGGCCAACGTCCTGACTTTC.

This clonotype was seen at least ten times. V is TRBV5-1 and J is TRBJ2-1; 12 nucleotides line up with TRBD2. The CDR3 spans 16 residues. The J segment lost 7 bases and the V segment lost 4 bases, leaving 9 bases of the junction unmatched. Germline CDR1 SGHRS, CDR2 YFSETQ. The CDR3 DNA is TGCGCCAGCAGCATTCACGGACTAGCGGGGAGGAATGAGCAGTTCTTC. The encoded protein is CASSIHGLAGRNEQFF.

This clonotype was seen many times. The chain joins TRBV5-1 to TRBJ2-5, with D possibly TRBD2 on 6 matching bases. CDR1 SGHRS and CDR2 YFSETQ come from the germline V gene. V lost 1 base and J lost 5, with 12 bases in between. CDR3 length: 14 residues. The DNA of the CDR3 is TGCGCCAGCAGCTTGACTTTTGGAGGGGAGACCCAGTACTTC. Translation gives CASSLTFGGETQYF.

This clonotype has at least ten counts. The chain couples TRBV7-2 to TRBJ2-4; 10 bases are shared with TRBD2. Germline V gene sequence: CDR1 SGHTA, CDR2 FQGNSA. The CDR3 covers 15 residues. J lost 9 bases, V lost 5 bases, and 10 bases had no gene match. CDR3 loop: CASSPGVAGGTIQYF. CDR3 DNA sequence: TGTGCCAGCAGCCCCGGGGTAGCGGGAGGCACCATTCAGTACTTC.

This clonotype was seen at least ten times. In nucleotides, the CDR3 is TGTGCCAGCAGCCAAGATGCATCAAACCAAGAGACCCAGTACTTC. Protein sequence: CASSQDASNQETQYF. The chain is built from TRBV3-1 and TRBJ2-5; the D is unclear. CDR1 and CDR2 from the germline V gene are LGHDT and YNNKEL (reference sequence). This CDR3 spans 15 amino acids. V was cut by 0 bases and J by 0 bases, with 8 bases left in between.

The CDR3 nucleotides read TGCGCCAGCAGTCGAGGTGGGACTAGTGGTACCGGGGAGCTGTTTTTT. This translates into CASSRGGTSGTGELFF. The chain has TRBV10-2 and TRBJ2-2; 8 nucleotides agree with TRBD2. J lost 5 bases, V lost 5 bases, and 10 bases had no gene match. The germline V gene has CDR1 WSHSY and CDR2 SAAADI. The CDR3 extends over 16 amino acids.

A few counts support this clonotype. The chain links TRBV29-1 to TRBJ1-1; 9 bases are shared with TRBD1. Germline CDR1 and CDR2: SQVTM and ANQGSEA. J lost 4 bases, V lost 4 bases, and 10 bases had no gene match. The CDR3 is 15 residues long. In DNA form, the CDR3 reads TGCAGCGTTGGGGGGACAGGGATAGGCAGCACTGAAGCTTTCTTT. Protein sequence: CSVGGTGIGSTEAFF.

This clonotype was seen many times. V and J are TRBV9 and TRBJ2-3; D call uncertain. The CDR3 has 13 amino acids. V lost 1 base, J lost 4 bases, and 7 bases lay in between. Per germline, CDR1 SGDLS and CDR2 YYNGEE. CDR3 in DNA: TGTGCCAGCAGCGTATATCATTCAGATACGCAGTATTTT. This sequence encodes CASSVYHSDTQYF.

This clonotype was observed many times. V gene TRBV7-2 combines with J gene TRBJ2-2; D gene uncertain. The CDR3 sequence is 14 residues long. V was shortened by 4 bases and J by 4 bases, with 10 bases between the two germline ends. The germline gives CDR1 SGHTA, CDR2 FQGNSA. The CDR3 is CASSYSPGTGELFF. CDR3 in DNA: TGTGCCAGCAGCTACTCCCCCGGCACCGGGGAGCTGTTTTTT. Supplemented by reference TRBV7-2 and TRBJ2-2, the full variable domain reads GAGVSQSPSNKVTEKGKDVELRCDPISGHTALYWYRQSLGQGLEFLIYFQGNSAPDKSGLPSDRFSAERTGGSVSTLTIQRTQQEDSAVYLCASSYSPGTGELFFGEGSRLTVL.

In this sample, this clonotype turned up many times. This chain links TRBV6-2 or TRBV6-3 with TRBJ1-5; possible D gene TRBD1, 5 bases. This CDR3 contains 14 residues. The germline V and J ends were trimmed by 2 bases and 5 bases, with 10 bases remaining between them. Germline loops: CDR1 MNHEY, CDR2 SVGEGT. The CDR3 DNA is TGTGCCAGCAGTTACCTGAGGGGTGATCAGCCCCAGCATTTT. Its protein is CASSYLRGDQPQHF.

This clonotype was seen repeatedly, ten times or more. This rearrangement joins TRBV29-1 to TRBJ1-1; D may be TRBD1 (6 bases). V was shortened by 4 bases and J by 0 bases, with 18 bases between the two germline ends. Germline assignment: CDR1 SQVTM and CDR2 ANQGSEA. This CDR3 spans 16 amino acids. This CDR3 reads CSVGSQGQVMNTEAFF. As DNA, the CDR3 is TGCAGCGTTGGAAGTCAGGGGCAGGTAATGAACACTGAAGCTTTCTTT.

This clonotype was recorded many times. CDR3 loop: CASSHLLGSNQPQHF. The CDR3 DNA reads TGCGCCAGCAGCCACCTATTAGGTAGCAATCAGCCCCAGCATTTT. V and J are TRBV4-3 and TRBJ1-5; D is undetermined. The CDR3 is made up of 15 amino acids. CDR1 is LGHNA, CDR2 YSLEER, per germline. V lost 3 bases, J lost 0 bases, and 9 bases lay in between.

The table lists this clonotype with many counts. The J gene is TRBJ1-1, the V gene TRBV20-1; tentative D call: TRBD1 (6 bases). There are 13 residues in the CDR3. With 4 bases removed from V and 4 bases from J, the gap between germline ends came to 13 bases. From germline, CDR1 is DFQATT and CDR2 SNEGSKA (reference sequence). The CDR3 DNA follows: TGCAGTGCTAACCAGGGGATGGGCACTGAAGCTTTCTTT. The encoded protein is CSANQGMGTEAFF.

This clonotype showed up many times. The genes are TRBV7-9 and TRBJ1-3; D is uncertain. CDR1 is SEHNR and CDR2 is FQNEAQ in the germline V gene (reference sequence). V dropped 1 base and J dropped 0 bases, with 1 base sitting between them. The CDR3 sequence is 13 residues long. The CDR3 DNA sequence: TGTGCCAGCAGCTTAGGCTCTGGAAACACCATATATTTT. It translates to CASSLGSGNTIYF.

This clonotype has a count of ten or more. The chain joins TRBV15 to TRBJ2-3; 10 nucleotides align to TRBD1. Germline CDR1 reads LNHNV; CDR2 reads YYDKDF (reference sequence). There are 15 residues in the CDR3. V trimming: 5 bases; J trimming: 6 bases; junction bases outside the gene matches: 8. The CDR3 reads CATSLDRGPVDTQYF. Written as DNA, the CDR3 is TGTGCCACCAGCCTTGACAGGGGGCCGGTGGATACGCAGTATTTT.

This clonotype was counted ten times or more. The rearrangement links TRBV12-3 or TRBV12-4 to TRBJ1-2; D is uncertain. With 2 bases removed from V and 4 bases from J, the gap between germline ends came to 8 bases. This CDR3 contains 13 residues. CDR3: CASSLQPGYGYTF. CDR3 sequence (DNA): TGTGCCAGCAGTTTACAGCCAGGCTATGGCTACACCTTC.

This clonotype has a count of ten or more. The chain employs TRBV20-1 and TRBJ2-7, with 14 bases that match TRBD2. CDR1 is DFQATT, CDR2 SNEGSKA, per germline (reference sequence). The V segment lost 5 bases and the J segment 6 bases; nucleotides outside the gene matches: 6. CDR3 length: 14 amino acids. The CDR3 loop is CSASRLAGGLEQYF. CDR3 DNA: TGCAGTGCTTCCAGACTAGCGGGAGGGCTCGAGCAGTACTTC.

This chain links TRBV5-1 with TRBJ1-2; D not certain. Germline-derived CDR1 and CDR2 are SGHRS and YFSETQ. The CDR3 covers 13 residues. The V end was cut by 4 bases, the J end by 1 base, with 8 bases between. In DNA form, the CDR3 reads TGCGCCAGCAGCGGGGATTATAACTATGGCTACACCTTC. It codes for CASSGDYNYGYTF. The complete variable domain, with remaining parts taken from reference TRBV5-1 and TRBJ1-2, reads KAGVTQTPRYLIKTRGQQVTLSCSPISGHRSVSWYQQTPGQGLQFLFEYFSETQRNKGNFPGRFSGRQFSNSRSEMNVSTLELGDSALYLCASSGDYNYGYTFGSGTRLTVV.

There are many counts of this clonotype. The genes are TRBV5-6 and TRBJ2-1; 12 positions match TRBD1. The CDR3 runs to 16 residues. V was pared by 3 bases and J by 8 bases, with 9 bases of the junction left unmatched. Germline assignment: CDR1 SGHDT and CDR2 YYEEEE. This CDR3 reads CASSSPRDRGPHEQFF. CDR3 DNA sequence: TGTGCCAGCAGCTCCCCTCGGGACAGGGGGCCGCATGAGCAGTTCTTC.

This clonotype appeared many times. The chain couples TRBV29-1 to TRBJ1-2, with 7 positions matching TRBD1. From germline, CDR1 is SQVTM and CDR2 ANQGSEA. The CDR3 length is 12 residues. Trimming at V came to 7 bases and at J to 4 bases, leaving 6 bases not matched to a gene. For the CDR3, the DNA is TGCAGCGGCGCGACAGGGTCCTATGGCTACACCTTC. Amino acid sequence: CSGATGSYGYTF.

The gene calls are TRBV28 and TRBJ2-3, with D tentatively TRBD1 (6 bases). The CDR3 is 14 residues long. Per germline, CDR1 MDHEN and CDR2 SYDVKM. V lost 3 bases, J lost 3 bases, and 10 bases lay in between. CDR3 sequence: CASSFLQGTDTQYF. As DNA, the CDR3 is TGTGCCAGCAGTTTCCTACAGGGTACAGATACGCAGTATTTT. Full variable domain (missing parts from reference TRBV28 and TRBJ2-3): DVKVTQSSRYLVKRTGEKVFLECVQDMDHENMFWYRQDPGLGLRLIYFSYDVKMKEKGDIPEGYSVSREKKERFSLILESASTNQTSMYLCASSFLQGTDTQYFGPGTRLTVL.

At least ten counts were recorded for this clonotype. CDR3 sequence reads: CASSEIRGAGTEAFF. The CDR3 DNA sequence: TGCGCCAGCAGCGAAATCAGGGGAGCCGGCACTGAAGCTTTCTTT. The gene calls are TRBV5-1 and TRBJ1-1, with a possible D match to TRBD1 (6 bases). The CDR3 is made up of 15 amino acids. Germline lookup yields CDR1 SGHRS and CDR2 YFSETQ. Trimming took 4 bases from V and 4 from J, leaving 17 bases between them.

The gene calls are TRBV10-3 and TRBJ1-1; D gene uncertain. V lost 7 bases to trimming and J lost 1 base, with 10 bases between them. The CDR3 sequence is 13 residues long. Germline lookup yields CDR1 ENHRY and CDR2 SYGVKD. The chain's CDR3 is CAITEEGNTEAFF. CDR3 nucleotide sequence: TGTGCCATCACCGAGGAGGGGAACACTGAAGCTTTCTTT.

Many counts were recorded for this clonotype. The CDR3 region is CSVEGQGMTDTQYF. The CDR3 DNA is TGCAGCGTTGAAGGGCAGGGGATGACAGATACGCAGTATTTT. This chain uses TRBV29-1 with TRBJ2-3; the D gene is possibly TRBD1 (6 bases). CDR3 size: 14 residues. The germline gives CDR1 SQVTM, CDR2 ANQGSEA. V lost 1 base and J 3 bases, leaving 11 bases between the germline ends.

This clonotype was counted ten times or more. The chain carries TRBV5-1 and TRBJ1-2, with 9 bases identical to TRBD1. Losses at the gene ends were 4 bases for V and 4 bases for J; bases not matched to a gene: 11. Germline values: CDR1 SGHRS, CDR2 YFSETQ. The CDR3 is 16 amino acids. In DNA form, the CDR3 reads TGCGCCAGCAGCAGGGGACAGGGTCCAGTCTCCTATGGCTACACCTTC. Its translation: CASSRGQGPVSYGYTF.